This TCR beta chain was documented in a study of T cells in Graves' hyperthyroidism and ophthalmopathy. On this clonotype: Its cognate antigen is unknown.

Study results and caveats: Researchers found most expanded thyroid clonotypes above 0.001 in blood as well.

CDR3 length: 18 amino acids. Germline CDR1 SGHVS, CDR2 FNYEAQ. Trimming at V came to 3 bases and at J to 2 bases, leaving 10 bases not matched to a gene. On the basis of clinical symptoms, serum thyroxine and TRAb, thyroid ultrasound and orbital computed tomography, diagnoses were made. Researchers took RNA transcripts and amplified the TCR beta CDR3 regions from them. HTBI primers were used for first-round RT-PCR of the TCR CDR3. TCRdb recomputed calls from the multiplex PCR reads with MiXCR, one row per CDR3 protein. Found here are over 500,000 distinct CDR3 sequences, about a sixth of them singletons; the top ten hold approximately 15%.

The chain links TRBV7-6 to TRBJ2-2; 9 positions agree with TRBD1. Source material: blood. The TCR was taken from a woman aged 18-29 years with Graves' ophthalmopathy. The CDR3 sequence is CASSFTGGQGENTGELFF. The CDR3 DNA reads TGTGCCAGCAGCTTCACTGGGGGACAGGGTGAAAACACCGGGGAGCTGTTTTTT.